What follows are 23 T cell receptor beta chains derived from one specimen sequenced in a study of siplizumab effects on memory and regulatory T cells. This table comes from immunoSEQ multiplex PCR, and its TCRdb copy is limited to in-frame clones, with some not included. The sample includes 70,000 to 95,000 clones, over 95% of them seen just once. Specimen: naive CD4+ T cells sorted from blood. These receptors were obtained from a human donor in good health.

The chain couples TRBV9 to TRBJ2-5, with a weak D call TRBD2 (5 bases). The germline V and J ends were trimmed by 0 bases and 5 bases, with 14 bases remaining between them. The CDR3 contains 15 residues. The germline V gene has CDR1 SGDLS and CDR2 YYNGEE. Written as DNA, the CDR3 is TGTGCCAGCAGCGTAGAGACGGGGTGGGTGGAGACCCAGTACTTC. Amino acid sequence: CASSVETGWVETQYF. The complete variable domain, with remaining parts taken from reference TRBV9 and TRBJ2-5, reads DSGVTQTPKHLITATGQRVTLRCSPRSGDLSVYWYQQSLDQGLQFLIQYYNGEERAKGNILERFSAQQFPDLHSELNLSSLELGDSALYFCASSVETGWVETQYFGPGTRLLVL.

This chain links TRBV5-6 with TRBJ2-3; D is possibly TRBD1 (6 bases). Germline V gives CDR1 SGHDT, CDR2 YYEEEE. This CDR3 is built from 16 residues. V was cut by 0 bases and J by 2 bases, with 13 bases left in between. CDR3 amino acids: CASSLVSGAYTDTQYF. The CDR3 DNA sequence: TGTGCCAGCAGCTTGGTGTCAGGGGCATACACAGATACGCAGTATTTT.

The chain uses TRBV6-6 and TRBJ1-1; 10 bases align to TRBD1. The CDR3 covers 14 residues. Germline V gene sequence: CDR1 MNHNY, CDR2 SVGAGI (reference sequence). J gave up 4 bases and V 4 bases, and 3 bases lay outside the gene matches. The CDR3 loop reads CASSSRTGGTEAFF. The CDR3 coding sequence is TGTGCCAGCAGTTCCCGGACAGGGGGCACTGAAGCTTTCTTT.

This CDR3 reads CAIGEGTYEQYF. DNA of the CDR3: TGTGCCATCGGGGAGGGAACCTACGAGCAGTACTTC. The rearrangement joins TRBV10-3 to TRBJ2-7, with 7 bases identical to TRBD2. The germline V gene has CDR1 ENHRY and CDR2 SYGVKD. The CDR3 extends over 12 amino acids. J lost 2 bases, V lost 8 bases, and 3 bases had no gene match.

A word on this clone: Mismatch with germline at one junction end may stem from a read error. J is TRBJ2-1 and V is TRBV30; TRBD2 might be the D (6 bases). Germline CDR1 reads GTSNPN; CDR2 reads SVGIG (reference sequence). This CDR3 comprises 13 residues. The CDR3 nucleotides are TGTGCCTGGAGTGGGGGGGTCGGAGGTTTGCAGCTCTTC. The encoded protein is CAWSGGVGGLQLF.

The V call is TRBV4-3, the J call TRBJ2-3; D possibly corresponds to TRBD1 (6 bases). This CDR3 is built from 15 residues. In germline, CDR1 is LGHNA, CDR2 YSLEER. Trimming pared 3 bases from V and 5 bases from J, leaving 15 bases between. The CDR3 nucleotides read TGCGCCAGCAGCCAGGAAGGGGGTCAAGGAGATACGCAGTATTTT. This codes for CASSQEGGQGDTQYF.

The gene calls are TRBV5-1 and TRBJ1-2; no clear D gene. This CDR3 is built from 16 residues. The germline V gene has CDR1 SGHRS and CDR2 YFSETQ. Trimming cost V 0 bases and J 3 bases, with 15 bases left between them. CDR3 sequence (DNA): TGCGCCAGCAGCTTGGGAATCCCCTATTATCACTATGGCTACACCTTC. This codes for CASSLGIPYYHYGYTF.

The chain combines TRBV11-2 with TRBJ2-2; D is possibly TRBD2 (5 bases). Trimming pared 5 bases from V and 5 bases from J, leaving 18 bases between. The CDR3 extends over 16 amino acids. Germline CDR1 is SGHAT and CDR2 is FQNNGV. CDR3 amino acids: CASSPSPDGSTGELFF. In nucleotides, the CDR3 is TGTGCCAGCAGCCCTAGCCCGGACGGATCTACCGGGGAGCTGTTTTTT.

This clone has just one count. V usage is TRBV19 and J usage is TRBJ1-2; 7 bases line up with TRBD1. V shed 5 bases and J 7 bases; nucleotides not matched to a gene: 13. Germline loops: CDR1 LNHDA, CDR2 SQIVND (reference sequence). The CDR3 is 15 residues long. CDR3 nucleotides: TGTGCCAGTAGTCCGGGACAGTCGATTCCCTTTGGCTACACCTTC. As protein: CASSPGQSIPFGYTF.

The V call is TRBV5-4, the J call TRBJ2-7; either TRBD1 or TRBD2 may fit D (6 bases each). CDR1 and CDR2 (germline): SGHNT, YYREEE (reference sequence). V was pared by 4 bases and J by 2 bases, with 16 bases between. There are 15 residues in the CDR3. CDR3 amino acids: CASSAGPQGTYEQYF. As DNA, the CDR3 is TGTGCCAGCAGCGCGGGACCACAGGGAACCTACGAGCAGTACTTC.

The gene calls are TRBV4-1 and TRBJ2-5, with 9 bases fitting TRBD1. The CDR3 is made up of 16 amino acids. J gave up 4 bases and V 3 bases, and 9 bases lay outside the gene matches. Per germline, CDR1 MGHRA and CDR2 YSYEKL. CDR3 protein: CASSHDYGTGSETQYF. The CDR3 region has the DNA TGCGCCAGCAGCCATGACTACGGGACAGGGTCAGAGACCCAGTACTTC.

The rearrangement links TRBV5-1 to TRBJ2-7, with TRBD1 matching 7 bases. The CDR3 contains 15 residues. Germline lookup yields CDR1 SGHRS and CDR2 YFSETQ. The V gene end was trimmed by 5 bases and the J gene end by 0 bases; junction bases not matched to a gene: 8. The CDR3 region is CASREVTGVSYEQYF. For the CDR3, the DNA is TGCGCCAGCAGAGAAGTAACAGGGGTCTCCTACGAGCAGTACTTC.

The chain uses TRBV18 and TRBJ1-4; D is unclear. The V end was cut by 3 bases, the J end by 2 bases, with 7 bases between. This CDR3 has 14 amino acids. Germline CDR1 is KGHSH and CDR2 is LQKENI. CDR3 loop: CASSPTLTNEKLFF. DNA of the CDR3: TGTGCCAGCTCACCGACCCTCACTAATGAAAAACTGTTTTTT. Drawing the rest from reference TRBV18 and TRBJ1-4, the complete variable domain is NAGVMQNPRHLVRRRGQEARLRCSPMKGHSHVYWYRQLPEEGLKFMVYLQKENIIDESGMPKERFSAEFPKEGPSILRIQQVVRGDSAAYFCASSPTLTNEKLFFGSGTQLSVL.

This chain links TRBV27 with TRBJ2-7, with D possibly TRBD1 on 6 matching bases. Trimming shortened V by 7 bases and J by 1 base, and 17 bases separated the two germline ends. Germline assignment: CDR1 MNHEY and CDR2 SMNVEV (reference sequence). This CDR3 comprises 15 residues. The CDR3 bases are TGTGCCAGCAATAGGCGACCGGGACATTCCTACGAGCAGTACTTC. Its translation is CASNRRPGHSYEQYF.

J is TRBJ1-4 and V is TRBV6-5; D is unclear. Trimming stripped 2 bases from V and 4 bases from J, with 14 bases between. Germline-derived CDR1 and CDR2 are MNHEY and SVGAGI. The CDR3 length is 16 residues. The CDR3 nucleotides read TGTGCCAGCAGTTACGGCCCAGGACCGAGTAATGAAAAACTGTTTTTT. Translation gives CASSYGPGPSNEKLFF.

V is TRBV5-4 and J is TRBJ1-2; TRBD1 agrees at 7 bases. This CDR3 has 16 amino acids. Germline CDR1 is SGHNT and CDR2 is YYREEE (reference sequence). V dropped 1 base and J dropped 0; count of bases not matched to a gene: 6. CDR3 bases: TGTGCCAGCAGCTTGAAGGGGGCTCAGTCTAACTATGGCTACACCTTC. It encodes CASSLKGAQSNYGYTF.

This chain uses TRBV4-2 with TRBJ2-1; D could derive from TRBD1 or TRBD2 (5 bases each). This CDR3 is 14 amino acids long. Germline values: CDR1 LGHNA, CDR2 YNFKEQ. V was shortened by 4 bases and J by 10 bases, with 17 bases between the two germline ends. The DNA of the CDR3 is TGTGCCAGCAGCCCTGCCCGACAGACGGGAGAGCAGTTCTTC. It specifies CASSPARQTGEQFF.

The chain employs TRBV2 and TRBJ2-7; 16 bases map to TRBD2. This CDR3 contains 18 residues. Germline loops: CDR1 SNHLY, CDR2 FYNNEI. V shed 5 bases, J shed 2 bases, and the junction held 9 bases outside the gene matches. The CDR3 DNA follows: TGTGCCAGCAGTTCGGGACTAGCGGGGGGGCTTATCCCCTACGAGCAGTACTTC. It codes for CASSSGLAGGLIPYEQYF. The full variable domain, completed using reference TRBV2 and TRBJ2-7, is EPEVTQTPSHQVTQMGQEVILRCVPISNHLYFYWYRQILGQKVEFLVSFYNNEISEKSEIFDDQFSVERPDGSNFTLKIRSTKLEDSAMYFCASSSGLAGGLIPYEQYFGPGTRLTVT.

V usage is TRBV5-1 and J usage is TRBJ2-7; TRBD2 matches 8 bases. The CDR3 has 13 residues. V lost 0 bases and J lost 7; bases outside the gene matches: 3. Looked up from germline, CDR1 is SGHRS and CDR2 is YFSETQ. The CDR3 nucleotides are TGCGCCAGCAGCTTGGAACCGGGAGGGGAGCAGTACTTC. Protein sequence: CASSLEPGGEQYF.

Comment on this clone: An end of the junction does not agree with germline; a read error may underlie this. This chain joins TRBV28 and TRBJ1-5; 9 bases align to TRBD1. The CDR3 sequence is 15 residues long. CDR1 and CDR2 from the germline V gene are MDHEN and SYDVKM. The CDR3 DNA reads TGTGCCAGCAGCTACCGGGACAGGGCCAATAAGCCCCAGCATTTT. Protein: CASSYRDRANKPQHF.

This chain links TRBV10-3 with TRBJ2-7, with TRBD1 matching 9 bases. From germline, CDR1 is ENHRY and CDR2 SYGVKD. V gave up 4 bases and J gave up 4 bases; unmatched junction bases: 5. The CDR3 extends over 14 amino acids. The CDR3 bases are TGTGCCATCAGTGCTGGGACAGGGCAATACGAGCAGTACTTC. It codes for CAISAGTGQYEQYF.

The chain joins TRBV7-8 to TRBJ2-1, with TRBD1 matching over 11 bases. J gave up 4 bases and V 5 bases, and 4 bases lay outside the gene matches. The CDR3 spans 15 residues. Looked up from germline, CDR1 is SGHVS and CDR2 is FQNEAQ. The CDR3 sequence is CASSAGTGGYNEQFF. CDR3 DNA: TGTGCCAGCAGCGCCGGGACAGGGGGTTACAATGAGCAGTTCTTC.

V is TRBV2 and J is TRBJ2-1, with D perhaps assigned TRBD1 or TRBD2 (5 bases each). This CDR3 has 15 amino acids. Germline V gives CDR1 SNHLY, CDR2 FYNNEI. Trimming shortened V by 6 bases and J by 0 bases, and 12 bases separated the two germline ends. The DNA of the CDR3 is TGTGCCAGCAGAGGGGACGGAAGCTCCTACAATGAGCAGTTCTTC. It codes for CASRGDGSSYNEQFF. The full variable domain, its missing parts supplied by reference TRBV2 and TRBJ2-1, is EPEVTQTPSHQVTQMGQEVILRCVPISNHLYFYWYRQILGQKVEFLVSFYNNEISEKSEIFDDQFSVERPDGSNFTLKIRSTKLEDSAMYFCASRGDGSSYNEQFFGPGTRLTVL.